Listed here are 21 T cell receptor beta chains from one sample, sequenced in a study of cytomegalovirus exposure and HLA in healthy donors. PCR employed 60 Vbeta and 13 Jbeta primers. Only in-frame clones appear in the TCRdb table, and some are missing; sequencing was by immunoSEQ multiplex PCR. The table includes around 250,000 clones, approximately 91% detected once. What was sequenced was PBMCs. These receptors came from a girl aged 2-10 years in good health and CMV-seronegative.

This chain uses TRBV5-1 with TRBJ2-7; D may be TRBD2 (6 bases). CDR1 and CDR2 (germline): SGHRS, YFSETQ. V dropped 3 bases and J dropped 2 bases, with 12 bases sitting between them. This CDR3 contains 14 residues. The CDR3 reads CASSSRTNAYEQYF. For the CDR3, the DNA is TGCGCCAGCAGCTCCAGGACTAACGCCTACGAGCAGTACTTC.

V and J are TRBV9 and TRBJ1-4; TRBD1 matches at 7 bases. The V segment lost 2 bases and the J segment 6 bases; nucleotides outside the gene matches: 4. Germline CDR1 reads SGDLS; CDR2 reads YYNGEE. The CDR3 is made up of 14 amino acids. CDR3 protein: CASSVSGGDEKLFF. CDR3 bases: TGTGCCAGCAGCGTCTCAGGGGGAGATGAAAAACTGTTTTTT.

The chain couples TRBV7-2 to TRBJ2-1; D may be TRBD2 (5 bases). Germline CDR1 reads SGHTA; CDR2 reads FQGNSA. V was shortened by 1 base and J by 9 bases, with 7 bases between the two germline ends. The CDR3 spans 12 residues. CDR3 in amino acids: CASSLVGSEQFF. CDR3 coding DNA: TGTGCCAGCAGCTTAGTGGGGAGTGAGCAGTTCTTC.

The chain has TRBV7-8 and TRBJ1-5, with 7 bases that match TRBD1. This CDR3 is 15 amino acids long. The trim removed 5 bases at V and 6 bases at J, leaving 10 bases unmatched. Germline values: CDR1 SGHVS, CDR2 FQNEAQ. Here the CDR3 DNA reads TGTGCCAGCAGCCCCGACAGGGTGGGTATTCAGCCCCAGCATTTT. As protein: CASSPDRVGIQPQHF.

This clone was seen only once. J is TRBJ2-1 and V is TRBV5-8; TRBD1 matches at 7 bases. The CDR3 runs 15 residues. Germline loops: CDR1 SGHTS, CDR2 YDEGEE. Unmatched junction bases numbered 6, after V lost 4 bases and J lost 2 bases. DNA of the CDR3: TGTGCCAGCAGCCCCTACAGGGGCCCCTACAATGAGCAGTTCTTC. As protein: CASSPYRGPYNEQFF.

The count of this clone is one. The gene calls are TRBV19 and TRBJ2-2; no clear D gene. Germline assignment: CDR1 LNHDA and CDR2 SQIVND (reference sequence). There are 14 residues in the CDR3. The V and J ends lost 5 bases and 6 bases respectively, with 13 bases between them. The CDR3 nucleotides read TGTGCCAGTAGTGCACGGTTCAAGCCCGGGGAGCTGTTTTTT. It translates to CASSARFKPGELFF.

The chain employs TRBV10-3 and TRBJ1-1; D unresolved. The CDR3 extends over 14 amino acids. Germline V gene data show CDR1 as ENHRY and CDR2 as SYGVKD. Deletions cut 6 bases from V and 0 bases from J, with 11 bases between. In DNA form, the CDR3 reads TGTGCCATCAGCTCCGCGGCCGTGAACACTGAAGCTTTCTTT. Its translation: CAISSAAVNTEAFF.

The V call is TRBV29-1, the J call TRBJ2-7; 7 positions agree with TRBD2. The V and J ends lost 2 bases and 7 bases, in that order; junction bases with no gene match: 8. This CDR3 contains 13 residues. In germline, CDR1 is SQVTM, CDR2 ANQGSEA. CDR3 sequence reads: CSVEQTSIREQYF. CDR3 sequence (DNA): TGCAGCGTTGAACAGACTAGCATTCGGGAGCAGTACTTC.

This sequence joins TRBV6-5 and TRBJ2-1, with TRBD1 matching over 7 bases. The V gene end was trimmed by 4 bases and the J gene end by 7 bases; junction bases not matched to a gene: 1. CDR1 is MNHEY, CDR2 SVGAGI, per germline. The CDR3 covers 12 residues. The CDR3 sequence: CASSSTGNEQFF. As DNA, the CDR3 is TGTGCCAGCAGTTCGACAGGGAATGAGCAGTTCTTC.

The rearrangement joins TRBV15 to TRBJ1-5; the D is unclear. Per germline, CDR1 LNHNV and CDR2 YYDKDF (reference sequence). Trimming removed 2 bases from V and 5 bases from J, with 16 bases in between. The CDR3 runs 16 residues. CDR3 DNA: TGTGCCACCAGCAGAAAAAGGGTCCCCGGGGATCAGCCCCAGCATTTT. Its translation is CATSRKRVPGDQPQHF.

V and J are TRBV6-5 and TRBJ1-1, with D maybe TRBD1 (5 bases). The germline CDR1 and CDR2 sequences are MNHEY and SVGAGI. The CDR3 is made up of 13 amino acids. The V end was cut by 5 bases, the J end by 11 bases, with 18 bases between. For the CDR3, the DNA is TGTGCCAGCAGTGAATGGGTATCAGGGTACGCTTTCTTT. It is translated as CASSEWVSGYAFF.

This chain connects TRBV28 to TRBJ1-1, with a possible D match to TRBD1 (6 bases). V was pared by 6 bases and J by 6 bases, with 17 bases between. This CDR3 is built from 14 residues. Germline CDR1 and CDR2: MDHEN and SYDVKM. The CDR3 loop reads CASRPQGIEAEAFF. CDR3 in DNA: TGTGCCAGCAGGCCTCAGGGGATTGAGGCTGAAGCTTTCTTT. The full variable domain, in which reference TRBV28 and TRBJ1-1 provide the parts outside the CDR3, is DVKVTQSSRYLVKRTGEKVFLECVQDMDHENMFWYRQDPGLGLRLIYFSYDVKMKEKGDIPEGYSVSREKKERFSLILESASTNQTSMYLCASRPQGIEAEAFFGQGTRLTVV.

The rearrangement joins TRBV7-9 to TRBJ2-3, with 11 bases lining up with TRBD2. Germline-derived CDR1 and CDR2 are SEHNR and FQNEAQ (reference sequence). The CDR3 is made up of 16 amino acids. V lost 5 bases, J lost 3 bases, and 7 bases stayed unmatched. The CDR3, as DNA: TGTGCCAGCAGCGTTAGCGGGGGGGCCGCGACAGATACGCAGTATTTT. The encoded protein is CASSVSGGAATDTQYF.

This chain links TRBV5-5 with TRBJ2-2, with D uncertain. The ends were cut back, 7 bases at V and 0 bases at J, with 16 bases in the middle. Per the germline V gene, CDR1 is SGHKS and CDR2 is YYEKEE (reference sequence). The CDR3 is 16 amino acids. This CDR3 is CASRPEEIPNTGELFF. CDR3 DNA sequence: TGTGCCAGCCGACCTGAGGAAATCCCGAACACCGGGGAGCTGTTTTTT.

The chain joins TRBV2 to TRBJ1-2, with D unclear. Germline CDR1 is SNHLY and CDR2 is FYNNEI. The CDR3 runs 15 residues. Deletions cut 8 bases from V and 3 bases from J, with 19 bases between. CDR3 in amino acids: CASRRPGPEDYGYTF. The CDR3, as DNA: TGTGCCAGCCGAAGACCGGGCCCGGAGGACTATGGCTACACCTTC.

This clone was observed a handful of times. The sample carries other DNA sequences with the same CDR3. The rearrangement uses TRBV12-5 and TRBJ2-1, with 12 bases that match TRBD2. The ends lost 3 bases at V and 5 bases at J; junction bases unmatched: 8. Germline values: CDR1 LGHNT, CDR2 FRNRAP. The CDR3 sequence is 17 residues long. The chain's CDR3 is CASGFALTSGGNNEQFF. Written as DNA, the CDR3 is TGTGCTAGTGGTTTCGCATTAACTAGCGGGGGGAACAATGAGCAGTTCTTC.

This clone has a handful of counts. This chain connects TRBV5-4 to TRBJ1-4; no firm D call. The CDR3 spans 12 residues. Per germline, CDR1 SGHNT and CDR2 YYREEE (reference sequence). The V end lost 2 bases, the J end lost 9 bases, and 8 bases lay between the germline ends. CDR3 nucleotide sequence: TGTGCCAGCAGCTTCCCGTCTCAAAAACTGTTTTTT. Residues: CASSFPSQKLFF.

This sequence joins TRBV6-1 and TRBJ2-7; 12 bases match TRBD2. The CDR3 runs to 15 residues. V lost 5 bases to trimming and J lost 4 bases; unmatched junction nucleotides: 6. Germline CDR1 and CDR2: MNHNS and SASEGT. CDR3 region: CASSPGLAGMYEQYF. In DNA, the CDR3 is TGTGCCAGCAGTCCTGGACTAGCGGGGATGTACGAGCAGTACTTC.

CDR3 sequence (DNA): TGTGCCAGCTCACCAATGAACGGGATTAACACTGAAGCTTTCTTT. It encodes CASSPMNGINTEAFF. This sequence joins TRBV18 and TRBJ1-1; D is unresolved. There are 15 residues in the CDR3. With 2 bases removed from V and 2 bases from J, the gap between germline ends came to 12 bases. CDR1 is KGHSH and CDR2 is LQKENI in the germline V gene.

The chain combines TRBV7-9 with TRBJ2-1; a possible D gene is TRBD1 (6 bases). In germline, CDR1 is SEHNR, CDR2 FQNEAQ (reference sequence). V was cut by 7 bases and J by 5 bases, with 15 bases left in between. The CDR3 loop spans 14 amino acids. As DNA, the CDR3 is TGTGCCAGCAACCTACGAGGGGACAACAATGAGCAGTTCTTC. Its protein is CASNLRGDNNEQFF.

The chain has TRBV11-2 and TRBJ1-1; D might be TRBD1 (6 bases). Per the germline V gene, CDR1 is SGHAT and CDR2 is FQNNGV. The CDR3 runs 13 residues. The ends were cut back, 6 bases at V and 4 bases at J, with 12 bases in the middle. The CDR3 region is CASRPGGATEAFF. The CDR3 coding sequence is TGTGCCAGCAGGCCCGGGGGGGCCACTGAAGCTTTCTTT.